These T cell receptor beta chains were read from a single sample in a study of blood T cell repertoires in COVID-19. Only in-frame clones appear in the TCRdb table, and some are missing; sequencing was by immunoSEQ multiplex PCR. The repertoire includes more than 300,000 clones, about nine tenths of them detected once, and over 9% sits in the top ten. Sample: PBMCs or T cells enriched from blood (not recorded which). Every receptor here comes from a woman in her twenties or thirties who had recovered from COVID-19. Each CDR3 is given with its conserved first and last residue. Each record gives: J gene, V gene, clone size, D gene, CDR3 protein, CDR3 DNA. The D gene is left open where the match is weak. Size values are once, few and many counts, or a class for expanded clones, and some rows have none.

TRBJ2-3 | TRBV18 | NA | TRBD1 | CASSSPDRVPSDTQYF | TGTGCCAGCTCATCTCCGGACAGGGTTCCATCAGATACGCAGTATTTT
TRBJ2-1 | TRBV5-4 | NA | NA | CASSRRDGSSYNEQFF | TGTGCCAGCAGCCGCCGGGACGGGAGCTCCTACAATGAGCAGTTCTTC
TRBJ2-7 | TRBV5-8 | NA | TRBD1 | CASSSGQGLTEQYF | TGTGCCAGCAGCTCGGGACAGGGTCTAACGGAGCAGTACTTC
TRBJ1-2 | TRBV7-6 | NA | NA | CASSLRPGPGGYTF | TGTGCCAGCAGCTTACGGCCAGGGCCAGGGGGCTACACCTTC
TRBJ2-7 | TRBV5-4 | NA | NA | CASSLGGHYEQYF | TGTGCCAGCAGCTTAGGAGGCCACTACGAGCAGTACTTC
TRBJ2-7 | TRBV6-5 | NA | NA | CASGDVGPYEQYF | TGTGCCAGCGGGGATGTGGGGCCCTACGAGCAGTACTTC
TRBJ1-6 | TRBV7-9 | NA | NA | CASSAPGESPLHF | TGTGCCAGCAGCGCACCAGGGGAATCACCCCTCCACTTT
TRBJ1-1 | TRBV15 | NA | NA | CATEGHREAFF | TGTGCCACCGAAGGACACCGTGAAGCTTTCTTT
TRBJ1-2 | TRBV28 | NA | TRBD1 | CASTTRTGVGYTF | TGTGCCAGCACGACTCGGACAGGGGTGGGCTACACCTTC
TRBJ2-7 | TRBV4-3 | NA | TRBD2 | CASSQMTVGLADVEQYF | TGCGCCAGCAGCCAAATGACCGTCGGACTAGCTGATGTGGAGCAGTACTTC
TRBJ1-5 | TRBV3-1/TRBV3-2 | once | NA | CASSQGHREQPQHF | TGTGCCAGCAGCCAAGGTCATCGGGAACAGCCCCAGCATTTT
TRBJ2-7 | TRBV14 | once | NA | CASSQELYEQYF | TGTGCCAGCAGCCAAGAACTCTACGAGCAGTACTTC
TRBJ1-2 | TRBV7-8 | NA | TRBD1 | CASSLQQGNYGYTF | TGTGCCAGCAGCCTACAACAGGGGAACTATGGCTACACCTTC
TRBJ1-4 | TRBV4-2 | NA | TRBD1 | CASSQAGQINEKLFF | TGTGCCAGCAGCCAAGCGGGACAGATTAATGAAAAACTGTTTTTT